The rows below give T cell receptor beta chains drawn from one sample of a study of early T cells in non-severe SARS-CoV-2 infection. TCRdb reprocessed the 5' RACE reads via MiXCR and lists one record per CDR3 protein. This sample carries about 62,000 distinct CDR3 sequences, less than 10% of them seen once, and the ten largest clones take roughly 1.2%. The sample consisted of whole blood. These receptors were taken from an adult who was a healthcare worker with PCR-confirmed SARS-CoV-2 infection or an uninfected control (not recorded which). CDR3s include the opening cysteine and the closing phenylalanine or tryptophan. D genes are given only for firm matches. Not all rows give a size; the values are once, few, many and, for expanded clones, a class.

clone_size,j_call,d_call,v_call,cdr3_aa,cdr3_nt
.,TRBJ2-1,.,TRBV7-7,CASSLGGRYNEQFF,TGTGCCAGCAGCTTAGGGGGCAGATACAATGAGCAGTTCTTC
few,TRBJ1-2,TRBD1,TRBV4-1,CASSPPGQGAEYGYTF,TGCGCCAGCAGCCCCCCGGGACAGGGGGCCGAGTATGGCTACACCTTC
many,TRBJ2-1,TRBD2,TRBV20-1,CSASPTSGGYNEQFF,TGCAGTGCTAGCCCCACTAGCGGGGGTTACAATGAGCAGTTCTTC
many,TRBJ2-5,.,TRBV7-3,CASMRVIGETQYF,TGTGCCAGCATGAGGGTAATCGGGGAGACCCAGTACTTC
many,TRBJ1-6,TRBD1,TRBV7-6,CASSPDDRDSPLHF,TGTGCCAGCAGCCCGGACGACAGGGATTCACCCCTCCACTTT
.,TRBJ1-5,TRBD1,TRBV6-2/TRBV6-3,CASSTYDREQPQHF,TGTGCCAGCAGTACATACGACAGGGAACAGCCCCAGCATTTT
.,TRBJ2-1,.,TRBV7-3,CASSLGQVGGEQFF,TGTGCCAGCAGCTTGGGACAAGTTGGGGGTGAGCAGTTCTTC
.,TRBJ1-2,.,TRBV12-3/TRBV12-4,CASRRRPYGYTF,TGTGCCAGCAGACGTAGACCCTATGGCTACACCTTC
few,TRBJ2-1,TRBD1,TRBV7-2,CASSIRLTGLYNEQFF,TGTGCCAGCAGCATACGACTGACAGGGCTGTACAATGAGCAGTTCTTC
many,TRBJ2-1,TRBD1,TRBV18,CASSPSTGDSYNEQFF,TGTGCCAGCTCACCTTCGACAGGGGACTCCTACAATGAGCAGTTCTTC
many,TRBJ1-1,TRBD1,TRBV6-1,CASSSRQGASTEAFF,TGTGCCAGCAGTAGCCGACAGGGCGCGAGTACTGAAGCTTTCTTT
.,TRBJ1-1,.,TRBV11-2,CASSFVLVNTEAFF,TGTGCCAGCAGCTTTGTTTTGGTGAACACTGAAGCTTTCTTT
few,TRBJ2-3,.,TRBV20-1,CSARDGAGRTDTQYF,TGCAGTGCTAGAGATGGCGCGGGGCGCACAGATACGCAGTATTTT
few,TRBJ2-5,.,TRBV12-5,CASGSWMDTQETQYF,TGTGCTAGTGGTTCTTGGATGGACACTCAAGAGACCCAGTACTTC
many,TRBJ1-4,.,TRBV6-1,CASRKTATNEKLFF,TGTGCCAGCAGAAAGACAGCAACTAATGAAAAACTGTTTTTT
.,TRBJ2-3,.,TRBV20-1,CSARVPQATDTQYF,TGCAGTGCTAGAGTCCCCCAGGCCACAGATACGCAGTATTTT
few,TRBJ2-2,.,TRBV6-4,CASSEDRYAGELFF,TGTGCCAGCAGTGAGGACCGATATGCCGGGGAGCTGTTTTTT
many,TRBJ2-2,TRBD2,TRBV2,CASKTQSGGPGELFF,TGTGCCAGCAAGACCCAGAGCGGGGGGCCCGGGGAGCTGTTTTTT
many,TRBJ2-1,.,TRBV5-1,CASRPAHYNEQFF,TGCGCCAGCAGGCCAGCGCACTACAATGAGCAGTTCTTC
many,TRBJ2-3,.,TRBV7-6,CASSPRPRGDTQYF,TGTGCCAGCAGCCCCAGGCCTCGGGGAGATACGCAGTATTTT
.,TRBJ2-5,.,TRBV12-3/TRBV12-4,CASSQQIQETQYF,TGTGCCAGCAGCCAACAGATACAAGAGACCCAGTACTTC
few,TRBJ2-3,.,TRBV12-3/TRBV12-4,CASSSQYF,TGTGCCAGCAGTTCCCAGTATTTT
.,TRBJ1-1,TRBD1,TRBV5-1,CASQGATTNTEAFF,TGCGCCAGCCAGGGGGCGACAACGAACACTGAAGCTTTCTTT
few,TRBJ2-6,.,TRBV5-1,CASSSWGSGANVLTF,TGCGCCAGCAGCTCGTGGGGGTCTGGGGCCAACGTCCTGACTTTC
.,TRBJ2-3,TRBD2,TRBV20-1,CSARDSLAGGRDTQYF,TGCAGTGCTAGAGATTCCCTAGCGGGGGGGCGAGATACGCAGTATTTT
few,TRBJ2-1,TRBD2,TRBV7-7,CASSSLGGMDEQFF,TGTGCCAGCAGCTCCCTGGGGGGGATGGATGAGCAGTTCTTC
few,TRBJ2-3,TRBD2,TRBV10-1,CASNSGGTDTQYF,TGCGCCAGCAATAGCGGGGGGACAGATACGCAGTATTTT
many,TRBJ1-5,.,TRBV6-1,CASSEWPSTARGNQPQHF,TGTGCCAGCAGTGAATGGCCCTCGACAGCCAGGGGCAATCAGCCCCAGCATTTT
few,TRBJ1-6,.,TRBV15,CATSRDQMDSNNSPLHF,TGTGCCACCAGCAGAGATCAAATGGACAGTAATAATTCACCCCTCCACTTT
.,TRBJ1-1,.,TRBV20-1,CSARDLSEANTEAFF,TGCAGTGCTAGAGATCTTTCGGAAGCTAACACTGAAGCTTTCTTT
many,TRBJ1-5,.,TRBV7-3,CASSLKQAGEQPQHF,TGTGCCAGCAGCTTAAAGCAAGCAGGGGAGCAGCCCCAGCATTTT
few,TRBJ1-4,.,TRBV6-7,CASSYWVAGRIVEKLFF,TGTGCCAGCAGTTACTGGGTCGCAGGCAGAATTGTGGAAAAACTGTTTTTT
.,TRBJ2-3,.,TRBV7-6,CASSLDGGKDTQYF,TGTGCCAGCAGCTTAGACGGGGGAAAAGATACGCAGTATTTT
many,TRBJ1-1,.,TRBV6-2/TRBV6-3,CASNGVWGNTEAFF,TGTGCCAGCAATGGGGTCTGGGGAAACACTGAAGCTTTCTTT
many,TRBJ1-3,.,TRBV12-3/TRBV12-4,CASQKRRSSGNTIYF,TGTGCCAGTCAGAAACGCAGGAGCTCTGGAAACACCATATATTTT
few,TRBJ1-1,.,TRBV20-1,CSTRSMNTEAFF,TGCAGTACTCGATCGATGAACACTGAAGCTTTCTTT
.,TRBJ2-2,TRBD1,TRBV6-1,CVSRGQGDTGELFF,TGTGTCAGCAGAGGACAGGGGGACACCGGGGAGCTGTTTTTT
.,TRBJ2-7,TRBD2,TRBV7-2,CASSSERGPYNEQYF,TGTGCCAGCAGCTCCGAGCGGGGCCCCTACAATGAGCAGTACTTC
few,TRBJ1-3,TRBD1,TRBV20-1,CSASLFAGGSGNTIYF,TGCAGTGCTAGCCTATTTGCAGGGGGATCTGGAAACACCATATATTTT
few,TRBJ2-5,TRBD1,TRBV27,CASSRRDSPQETQYF,TGTGCCAGCAGTAGACGGGACAGCCCGCAAGAGACCCAGTACTTC
many,TRBJ2-3,TRBD2,TRBV7-2,CASSLERGRTDTQYF,TGTGCCAGCAGCTTAGAGCGGGGACGCACAGATACGCAGTATTTT
.,TRBJ2-2,.,TRBV18,CASSPGNTGELFF,TGTGCCAGCTCACCAGGGAACACCGGGGAGCTGTTTTTT
few,TRBJ2-4,.,TRBV6-6,CASSFGIIAKNIQYF,TGTGCCAGCAGCTTCGGGATCATAGCCAAAAACATTCAGTACTTC
many,TRBJ1-3,.,TRBV12-3/TRBV12-4,CASKRTGGNTIYF,TGTGCCAGCAAACGGACCGGTGGAAACACCATATATTTT
many,TRBJ2-3,.,TRBV12-3/TRBV12-4,CASSLATGADTQYF,TGTGCCAGCAGTTTAGCTACGGGGGCGGATACGCAGTATTTT
.,TRBJ1-2,.,TRBV10-1,CASSPGQNYYGYTF,TGCGCCAGCAGTCCTGGACAGAACTACTATGGCTACACCTTC
.,TRBJ2-2,.,TRBV12-5,CASGLMGNTGELFF,TGTGCTAGTGGCCTCATGGGGAACACCGGGGAGCTGTTTTTT
.,TRBJ2-1,TRBD1,TRBV6-6,CASKGTGEFF,TGTGCCAGCAAGGGGACAGGGGAGTTCTTC
.,TRBJ1-2,.,TRBV29-1,CSVGSENYGYTF,TGCAGCGTTGGTTCGGAGAACTATGGCTACACCTTC
.,TRBJ1-1,.,TRBV5-8,CASSLTTTADTEAFF,TGTGCCAGCAGCCTAACGACGACCGCAGACACTGAAGCTTTCTTT